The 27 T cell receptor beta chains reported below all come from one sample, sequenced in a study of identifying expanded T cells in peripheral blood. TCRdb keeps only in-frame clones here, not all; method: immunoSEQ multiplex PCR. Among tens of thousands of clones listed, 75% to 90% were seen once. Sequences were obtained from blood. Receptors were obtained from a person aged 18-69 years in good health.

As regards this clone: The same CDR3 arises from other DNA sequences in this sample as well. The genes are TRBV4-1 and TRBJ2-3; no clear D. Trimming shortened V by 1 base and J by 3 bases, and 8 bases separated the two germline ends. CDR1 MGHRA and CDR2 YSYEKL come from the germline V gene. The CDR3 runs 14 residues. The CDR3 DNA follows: TGCGCCAGCAGCCAAGTTATGTGGACAGATACGCAGTATTTT. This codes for CASSQVMWTDTQYF.

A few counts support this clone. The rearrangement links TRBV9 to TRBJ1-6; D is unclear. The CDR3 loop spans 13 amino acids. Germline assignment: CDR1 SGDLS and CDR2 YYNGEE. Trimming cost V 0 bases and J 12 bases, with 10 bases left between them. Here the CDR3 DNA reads TGTGCCAGCAGCGTAGAGGAAGGAGTACCCCTCCACTTT. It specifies CASSVEEGVPLHF.

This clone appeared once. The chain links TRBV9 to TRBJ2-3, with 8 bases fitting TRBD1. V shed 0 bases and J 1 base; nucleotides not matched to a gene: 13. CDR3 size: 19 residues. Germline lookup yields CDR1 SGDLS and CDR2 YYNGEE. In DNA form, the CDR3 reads TGTGCCAGCAGCGTAGGACCGGGTGACAGGGGAAGAGGCACAGATACGCAGTATTTT. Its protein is CASSVGPGDRGRGTDTQYF.

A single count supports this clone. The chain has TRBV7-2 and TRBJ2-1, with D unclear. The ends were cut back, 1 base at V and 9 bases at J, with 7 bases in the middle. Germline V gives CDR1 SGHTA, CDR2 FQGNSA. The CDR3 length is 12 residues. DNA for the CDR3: TGTGCCAGCAGCTTAGGCGGTAGTGAGCAGTTCTTC. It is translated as CASSLGGSEQFF.

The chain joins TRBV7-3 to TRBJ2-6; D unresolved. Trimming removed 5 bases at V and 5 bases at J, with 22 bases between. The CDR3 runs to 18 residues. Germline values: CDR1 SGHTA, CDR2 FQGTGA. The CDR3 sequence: CASSRFERLQSRANVLTF. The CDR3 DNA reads TGTGCCAGCAGCAGATTTGAACGCTTACAAAGTCGGGCCAACGTCCTGACTTTC.

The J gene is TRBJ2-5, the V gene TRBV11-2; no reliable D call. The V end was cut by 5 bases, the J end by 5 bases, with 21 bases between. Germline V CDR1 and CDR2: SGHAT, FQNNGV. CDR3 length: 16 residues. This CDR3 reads CASSLTYRRTPETQYF. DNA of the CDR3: TGTGCCAGCAGCCTGACCTACAGAAGAACACCGGAGACCCAGTACTTC.

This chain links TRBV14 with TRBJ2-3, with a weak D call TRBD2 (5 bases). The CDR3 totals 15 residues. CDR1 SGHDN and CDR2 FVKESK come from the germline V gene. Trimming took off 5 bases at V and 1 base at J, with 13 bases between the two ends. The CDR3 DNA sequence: TGTGCCAGCAGCTCCCGGACTCCAGGCACAGATACGCAGTATTTT. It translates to CASSSRTPGTDTQYF.

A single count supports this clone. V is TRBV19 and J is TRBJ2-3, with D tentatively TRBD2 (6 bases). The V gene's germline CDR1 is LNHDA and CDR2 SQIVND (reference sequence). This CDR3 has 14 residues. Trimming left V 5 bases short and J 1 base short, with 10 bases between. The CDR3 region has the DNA TGTGCCAGTAGTGGGCCTAGCGGCACAGATACGCAGTATTTT. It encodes CASSGPSGTDTQYF. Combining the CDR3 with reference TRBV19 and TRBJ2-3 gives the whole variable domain DGGITQSPKYLFRKEGQNVTLSCEQNLNHDAMYWYRQDPGQGLRLIYYSQIVNDFQKGDIAEGYSVSREKKESFPLTVTSAQKNPTAFYLCASSGPSGTDTQYFGPGTRLTVL.

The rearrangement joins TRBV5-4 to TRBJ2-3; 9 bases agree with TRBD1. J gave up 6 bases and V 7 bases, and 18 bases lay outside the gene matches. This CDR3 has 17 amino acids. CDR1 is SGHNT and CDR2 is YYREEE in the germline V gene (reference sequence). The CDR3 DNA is TGTGCCAGCGGGGACAGGGAAGTAACCCCCGGGAGGGATACGCAGTATTTT. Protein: CASGDREVTPGRDTQYF. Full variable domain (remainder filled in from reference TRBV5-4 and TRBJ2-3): ETGVTQSPTHLIKTRGQQVTLRCSSQSGHNTVSWYQQALGQGPQFIFQYYREEENGRGNFPPRFSGLQFPNYSSELNVNALELDDSALYLCASGDREVTPGRDTQYFGPGTRLTVL.

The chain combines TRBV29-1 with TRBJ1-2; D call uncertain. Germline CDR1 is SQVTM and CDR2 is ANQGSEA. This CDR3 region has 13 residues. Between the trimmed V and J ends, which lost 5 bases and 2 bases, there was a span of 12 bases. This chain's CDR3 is CSVSDQPNYGYTF. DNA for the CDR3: TGCAGCGTTTCGGACCAGCCAAACTATGGCTACACCTTC.

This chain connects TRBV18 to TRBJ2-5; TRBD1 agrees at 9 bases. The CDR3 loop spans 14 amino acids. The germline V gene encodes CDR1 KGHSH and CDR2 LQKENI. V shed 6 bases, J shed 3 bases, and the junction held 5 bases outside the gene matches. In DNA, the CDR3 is TGTGCCAGCTCTCCCCGGACAGGGGAAGAGACCCAGTACTTC. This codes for CASSPRTGEETQYF.

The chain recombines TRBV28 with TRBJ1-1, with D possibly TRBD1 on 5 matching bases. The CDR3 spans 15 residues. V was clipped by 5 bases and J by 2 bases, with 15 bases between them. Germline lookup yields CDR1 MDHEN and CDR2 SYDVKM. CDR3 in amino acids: CASSVRGVSNTEAFF. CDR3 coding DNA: TGTGCCAGCAGTGTCCGGGGGGTTAGCAACACTGAAGCTTTCTTT.

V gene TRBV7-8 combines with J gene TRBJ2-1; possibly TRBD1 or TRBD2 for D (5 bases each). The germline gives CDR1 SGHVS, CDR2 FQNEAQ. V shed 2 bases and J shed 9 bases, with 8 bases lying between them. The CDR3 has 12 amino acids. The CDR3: CASSLLGTEQFF. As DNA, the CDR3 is TGTGCCAGCAGCTTACTAGGGACTGAGCAGTTCTTC.

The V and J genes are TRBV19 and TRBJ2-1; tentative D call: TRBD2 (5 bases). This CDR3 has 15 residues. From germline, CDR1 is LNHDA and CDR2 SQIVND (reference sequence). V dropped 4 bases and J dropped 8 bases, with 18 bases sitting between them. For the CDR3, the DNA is TGTGCCAGTAGTACGCGGCTCCCCGGGGTCGATGAGCAGTTCTTC. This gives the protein CASSTRLPGVDEQFF. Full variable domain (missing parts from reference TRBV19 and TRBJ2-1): DGGITQSPKYLFRKEGQNVTLSCEQNLNHDAMYWYRQDPGQGLRLIYYSQIVNDFQKGDIAEGYSVSREKKESFPLTVTSAQKNPTAFYLCASSTRLPGVDEQFFGPGTRLTVL.

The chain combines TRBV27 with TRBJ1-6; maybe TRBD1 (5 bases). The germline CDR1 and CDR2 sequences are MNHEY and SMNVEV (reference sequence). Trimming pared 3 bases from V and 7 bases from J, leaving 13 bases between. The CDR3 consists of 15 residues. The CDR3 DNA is TGTGCCAGCAGTTTGTTAGGGCGGGGGAATTCACCCCTCCACTTT. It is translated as CASSLLGRGNSPLHF.

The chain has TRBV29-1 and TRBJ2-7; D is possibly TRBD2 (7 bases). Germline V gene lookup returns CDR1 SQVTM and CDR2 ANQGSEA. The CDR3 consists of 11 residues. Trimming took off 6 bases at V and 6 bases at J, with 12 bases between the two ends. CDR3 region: CSVRGAGEQYF. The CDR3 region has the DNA TGCAGCGTCCGGGGGGCGGGCGAGCAGTACTTC.

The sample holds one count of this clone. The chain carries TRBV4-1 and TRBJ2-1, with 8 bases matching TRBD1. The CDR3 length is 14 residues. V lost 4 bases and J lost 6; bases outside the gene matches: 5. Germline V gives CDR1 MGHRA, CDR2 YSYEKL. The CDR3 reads CASSRTGSGNEQFF. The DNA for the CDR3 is TGCGCCAGCAGCCGGACAGGGTCGGGCAATGAGCAGTTCTTC.

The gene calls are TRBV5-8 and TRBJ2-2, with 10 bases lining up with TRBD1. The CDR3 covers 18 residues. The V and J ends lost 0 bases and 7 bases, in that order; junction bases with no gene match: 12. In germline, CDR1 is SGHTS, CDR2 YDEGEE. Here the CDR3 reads CASSLGVVGTGDRGELFF. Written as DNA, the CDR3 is TGTGCCAGCAGCTTGGGCGTAGTCGGGACAGGGGACCGCGGGGAGCTGTTTTTT.

The CDR3 DNA sequence: TGTGCCAGTACAGGTTCGAGGGAGATGAGTGATACGCAGTATTTT. Amino acid sequence: CASTGSREMSDTQYF. V and J are TRBV11-2 and TRBJ2-3; D might be TRBD1 or TRBD2, each matching 5 bases. The CDR3 is 15 amino acids. V was pared by 9 bases and J by 6 bases, with 22 bases between. Germline CDR1 and CDR2: SGHAT and FQNNGV.

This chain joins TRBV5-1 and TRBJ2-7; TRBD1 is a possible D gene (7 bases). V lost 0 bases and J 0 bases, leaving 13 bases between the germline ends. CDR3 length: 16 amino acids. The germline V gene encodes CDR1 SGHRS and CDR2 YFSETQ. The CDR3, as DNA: TGCGCCAGCAGCTTGGGTGGGGGGACAGCCTCCTACGAGCAGTACTTC. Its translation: CASSLGGGTASYEQYF.

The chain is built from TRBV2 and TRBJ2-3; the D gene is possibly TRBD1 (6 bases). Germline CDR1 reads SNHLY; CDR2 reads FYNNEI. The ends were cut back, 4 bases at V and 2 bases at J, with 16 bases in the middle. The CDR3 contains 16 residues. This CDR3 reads CASSVEGQPPTDTQYF. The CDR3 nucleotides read TGTGCCAGCAGTGTTGAAGGACAGCCTCCCACAGATACGCAGTATTTT.

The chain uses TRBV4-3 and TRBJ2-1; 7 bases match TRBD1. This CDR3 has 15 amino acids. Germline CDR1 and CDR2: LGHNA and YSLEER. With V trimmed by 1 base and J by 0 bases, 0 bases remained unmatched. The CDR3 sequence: CASSQGQGSYNEQFF. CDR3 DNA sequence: TGCGCCAGCAGCCAAGGACAGGGCTCCTACAATGAGCAGTTCTTC.

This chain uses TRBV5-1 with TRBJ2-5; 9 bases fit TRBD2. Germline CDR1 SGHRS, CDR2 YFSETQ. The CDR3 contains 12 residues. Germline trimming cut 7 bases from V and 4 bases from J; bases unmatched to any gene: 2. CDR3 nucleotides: TGCGCCAGCGGAGCGGGGGGAGAGACCCAGTACTTC. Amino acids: CASGAGGETQYF.

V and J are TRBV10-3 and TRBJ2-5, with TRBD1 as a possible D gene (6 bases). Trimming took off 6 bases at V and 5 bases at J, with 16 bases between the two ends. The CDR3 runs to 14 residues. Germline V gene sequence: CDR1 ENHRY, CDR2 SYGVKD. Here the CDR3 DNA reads TGTGCCATCAGCCTGGACAGTGGTGGGGAGACCCAGTACTTC. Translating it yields CAISLDSGGETQYF.

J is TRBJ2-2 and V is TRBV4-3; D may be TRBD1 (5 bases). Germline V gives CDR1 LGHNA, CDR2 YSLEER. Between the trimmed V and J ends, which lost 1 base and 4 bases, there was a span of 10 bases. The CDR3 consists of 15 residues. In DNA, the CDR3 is TGCGCCAGCAGCCAAGCGTCAAGGGGCACCGGGGAGCTGTTTTTT. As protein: CASSQASRGTGELFF.

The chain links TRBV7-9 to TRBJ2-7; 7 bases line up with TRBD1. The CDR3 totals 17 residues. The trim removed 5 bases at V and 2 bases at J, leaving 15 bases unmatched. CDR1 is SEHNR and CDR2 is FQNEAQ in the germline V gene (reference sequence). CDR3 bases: TGTGCCAGCAGCCTCGATCTCCGGACAGGACGAACCTACGAGCAGTACTTC. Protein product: CASSLDLRTGRTYEQYF.

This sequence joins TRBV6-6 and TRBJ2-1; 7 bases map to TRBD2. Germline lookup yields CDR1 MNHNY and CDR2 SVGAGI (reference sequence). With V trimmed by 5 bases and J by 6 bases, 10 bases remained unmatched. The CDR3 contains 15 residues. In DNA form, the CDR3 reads TGTGCCAGCAGTGACCCTGCGGGAGTAGGCAATGAGCAGTTCTTC. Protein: CASSDPAGVGNEQFF.